The clone carrying this T cell receptor (beta chain) was counted many times. The antigen is undetermined. The sample originates from a study of T cell repertoires in cytomegalovirus infection. Study results and limitations: In two of eight donors, the top clonotype was HLA-C-restricted CMV-specific.

The CDR3 contains 17 residues. CDR1 MNHNY and CDR2 SVGAGI come from the germline V gene (reference sequence). The V gene lost 0 bases and the J gene lost 1 base, with 13 bases spanning the gap. TCRdb reprocessed the reads via MiXCR and lists one record per CDR3 protein. The sample lists some 120,000 distinct CDR3 sequences, around 10% occurring once. This receptor was obtained from a human donor in good health (CMV status not recorded). Some clones in this sample may be carry-over from other donors' samples. This rearrangement joins TRBV6-6 to TRBJ1-5, with a tentative D call TRBD1 (6 bases). Sequencing was performed on PBMCs, sequenced either directly or after in vitro stimulation (not recorded which). CDR3 sequence: CASSYSGGRISNQPQHF. Written as DNA, the CDR3 is TGTGCCAGCAGTTACTCCGGGGGGCGCATAAGCAATCAGCCCCAGCATTTT.